This TCR beta chain was recovered during a study of T cell responses to AZD1222 COVID-19 vaccine. Broader study findings: Among spike-specific TCRs, nearly half reportedly target unmutated variant regions. A mostly white British donor set with more females was recruited, and clonal diversity was possibly underestimated. Regions 160-218 and 743-854 dominated among vaccine-associated CD4 TCRs spanning spike.

There are 15 residues in the CDR3. The junction had 6 bases not matched to a gene; V was cut back by 1 base and J by 14 bases. Germline values: CDR1 LNHDA, CDR2 SQIVND (reference sequence). About this clone itself: The antigen is unknown.

Using immunoSEQ multiplex PCR, the repertoire was profiled, and TCRdb retains in-frame clones only, with some absent. The sample lists around 100,000 clones, more than 90% occurring once. The genes are TRBV19 and TRBJ2-1, with 15 bases lining up with TRBD2. The starting material was peripheral blood, obtained on day 0 of AZD1222 vaccination. This clonotype was obtained from an adult in good health. CDR3 nucleotide sequence: TGTGCCAGTAGTATAGTAGGACTAGCGGGAGGGCGGAAGTTCTTC. It codes for CASSIVGLAGGRKFF.